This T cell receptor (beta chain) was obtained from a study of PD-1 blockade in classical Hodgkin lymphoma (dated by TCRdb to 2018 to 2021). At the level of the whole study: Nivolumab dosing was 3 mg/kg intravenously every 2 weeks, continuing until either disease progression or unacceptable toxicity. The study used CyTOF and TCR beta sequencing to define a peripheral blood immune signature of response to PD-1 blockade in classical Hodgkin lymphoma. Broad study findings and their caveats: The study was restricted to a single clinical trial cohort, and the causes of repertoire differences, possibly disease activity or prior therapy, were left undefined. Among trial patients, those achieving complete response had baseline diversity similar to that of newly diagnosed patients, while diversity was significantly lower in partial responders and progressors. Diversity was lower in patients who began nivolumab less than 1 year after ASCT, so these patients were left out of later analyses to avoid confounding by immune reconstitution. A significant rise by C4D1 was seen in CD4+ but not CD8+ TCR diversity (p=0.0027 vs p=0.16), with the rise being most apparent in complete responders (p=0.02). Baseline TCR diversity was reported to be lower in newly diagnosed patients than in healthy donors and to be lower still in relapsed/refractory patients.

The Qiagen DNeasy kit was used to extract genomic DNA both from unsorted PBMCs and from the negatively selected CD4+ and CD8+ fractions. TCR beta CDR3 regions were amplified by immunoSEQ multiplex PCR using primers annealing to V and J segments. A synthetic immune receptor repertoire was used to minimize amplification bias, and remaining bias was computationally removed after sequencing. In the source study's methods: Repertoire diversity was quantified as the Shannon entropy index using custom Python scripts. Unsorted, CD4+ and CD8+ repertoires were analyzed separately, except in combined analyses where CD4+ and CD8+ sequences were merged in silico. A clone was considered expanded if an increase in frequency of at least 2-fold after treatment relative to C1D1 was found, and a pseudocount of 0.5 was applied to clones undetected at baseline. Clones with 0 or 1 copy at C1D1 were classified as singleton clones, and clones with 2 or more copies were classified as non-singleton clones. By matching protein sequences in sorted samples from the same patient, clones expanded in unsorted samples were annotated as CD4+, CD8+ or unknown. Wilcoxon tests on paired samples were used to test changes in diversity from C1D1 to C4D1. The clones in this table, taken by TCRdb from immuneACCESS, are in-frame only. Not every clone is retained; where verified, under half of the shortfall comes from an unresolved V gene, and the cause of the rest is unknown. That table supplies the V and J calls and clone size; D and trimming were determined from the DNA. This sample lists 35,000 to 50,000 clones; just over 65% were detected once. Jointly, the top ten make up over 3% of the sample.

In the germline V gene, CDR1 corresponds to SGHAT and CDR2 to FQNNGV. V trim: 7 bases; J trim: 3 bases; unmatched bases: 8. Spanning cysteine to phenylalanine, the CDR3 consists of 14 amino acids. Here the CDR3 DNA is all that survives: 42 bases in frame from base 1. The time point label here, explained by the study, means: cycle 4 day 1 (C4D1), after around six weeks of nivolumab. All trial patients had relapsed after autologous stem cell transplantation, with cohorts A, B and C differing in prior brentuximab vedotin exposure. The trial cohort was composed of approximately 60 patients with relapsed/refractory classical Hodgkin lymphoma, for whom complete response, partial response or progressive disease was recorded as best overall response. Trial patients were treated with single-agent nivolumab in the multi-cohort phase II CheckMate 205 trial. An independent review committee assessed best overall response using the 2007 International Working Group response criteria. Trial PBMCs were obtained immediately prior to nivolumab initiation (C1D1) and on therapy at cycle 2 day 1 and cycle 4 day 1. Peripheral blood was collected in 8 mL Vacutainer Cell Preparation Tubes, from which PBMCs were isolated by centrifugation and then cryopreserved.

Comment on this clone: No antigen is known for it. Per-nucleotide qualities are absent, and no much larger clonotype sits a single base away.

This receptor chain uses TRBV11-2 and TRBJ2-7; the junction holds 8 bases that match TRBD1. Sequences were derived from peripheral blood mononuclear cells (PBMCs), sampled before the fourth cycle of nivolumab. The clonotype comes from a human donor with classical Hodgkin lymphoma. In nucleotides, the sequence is TGTGCCAGCACCTTCGGACAGGGAGGCTACGAGCAGTACTTC. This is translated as CASTFGQGGYEQYF.